This TCR beta chain derives from a study of regulatory T cells in long-lasting Graves disease. As for time point: newly diagnosed GD, antithyroid drugs for less than 3 months. Making the TCR library involved RNA that had been extracted from PBMCs. With EDTA tubes as the receptacles, approximately 8.2 milliliters of peripheral blood were drawn. CDR3 length: 14 residues. V was shortened by 10 bases and J by 5 bases, with 20 bases between the two germline ends. General study results and limits: Persistent disease favored TRBV28, TRBJ1-2 and TRBJ2-5.

This clonotype appeared many times. As yet, its antigen is unknown. Library construction for TCR beta used iRepertoire HTBI primers and Arm-PCR of CDR3 regions. TCRdb called the multiplex PCR reads again in MiXCR, with one record for every CDR3 protein. The sample includes a few hundred thousand distinct CDR3 sequences, about 15% of them seen just once. These same data were also listed under a study on T cells in Graves' hyperthyroidism and ophthalmopathy. That source adds: Hyperthyroidism had been newly diagnosed in patients aged 18 to 65, and its duration was under 2 months. Researchers ran a first-round RT-PCR on the TCR CDR3 using the HTBI primer set.

The sample was peripheral blood mononuclear cells (PBMCs), taken at new diagnosis, from a patient treated with antithyroid drugs. This receptor was obtained from a woman aged 35 to 49 with Graves disease. The chain recombines TRBV12-3 or TRBV12-4 with TRBJ1-1, with D perhaps matching TRBD1 (5 bases). CDR3 in amino acids: CATVTGPGETEAFF. In nucleotides, the CDR3 is TGTGCCACCGTGACCGGGCCGGGGGAGACTGAAGCTTTCTTT.